This passage covers 21 T cell receptor beta chains from one sample sequenced in a study of T-cell reconstitution after alpha-beta-depleted transplantation in children. As it was prepared, the TCRbeta library received unique molecular identifiers. MiXCR, applied by TCRdb to the PCR reads, yields one record per CDR3 protein. The data contain about 420,000 distinct CDR3 sequences, about 17% of them seen just once; the ten biggest clones take up roughly 27%. Source: PBMCs, mostly from graft donor cells, taken 360 days after TCRalphabeta/CD19-depleted stem cell transplant. The receptors were gathered from a boy under three years old who had a stem cell transplant for Wiskott-Aldrich syndrome, so the T cells may come from the graft donor.

The CDR3 nucleotides read TGTGCCAGCACCCTTGGCGATTGGGAGACCCAGTACTTC. This gives the protein CASTLGDWETQYF. This chain uses TRBV12-3 or TRBV12-4 with TRBJ2-5; no firm D call. The CDR3 totals 13 residues. V lost 7 bases and J lost 5, with 14 bases in between.

The sample holds a few counts of this clonotype. CDR3 in amino acids: CASGSWDREGYEQYF. DNA for the CDR3: TGTGCCAGCGGCTCCTGGGACAGGGAGGGCTACGAGCAGTACTTC. The chain uses TRBV12-3 or TRBV12-4 and TRBJ2-7; 9 nucleotides line up with TRBD1. The CDR3 is 15 amino acids. The V and J ends lost 8 bases and 3 bases, in that order; junction bases with no gene match: 11.

This clonotype was seen more than once but under ten times. The chain combines TRBV4-1 with TRBJ2-2, with D maybe TRBD1 (5 bases). The CDR3 totals 15 residues. Germline CDR1 and CDR2: MGHRA and YSYEKL. V dropped 0 bases and J dropped 6 bases, with 11 bases sitting between them. CDR3 sequence (DNA): TGCGCCAGCAGCCAAGAAGCGCAGGGCTCCGGGGAGCTGTTTTTT. Translation gives CASSQEAQGSGELFF.

This clonotype was found a few times. CDR3 loop: CASSLLRNYEQYF. The CDR3 region has the DNA TGCGCCAGCAGCTTGCTACGGAACTACGAGCAGTACTTC. The chain employs TRBV5-1 and TRBJ2-7; D is uncertain. There are 13 residues in the CDR3. Trimming shortened V by 1 base and J by 3 bases, and 8 bases separated the two germline ends. Looked up from germline, CDR1 is SGHRS and CDR2 is YFSETQ.

J is TRBJ2-3 and V is TRBV5-1, with 9 bases identical to TRBD1. V lost 6 bases and J lost 1; bases outside the gene matches: 3. This CDR3 contains 14 residues. Germline V gene lookup returns CDR1 SGHRS and CDR2 YFSETQ. The CDR3, as DNA: TGCGCCAGCAACCGGGACAGGGGCACAGATACGCAGTATTTT. Translating it yields CASNRDRGTDTQYF.

This clonotype was detected only a few times. This rearrangement joins TRBV12-3 or TRBV12-4 to TRBJ2-7, with 12 bases lining up with TRBD1. This CDR3 region has 17 residues. V lost 3 bases, J lost 4 bases, and 10 bases stayed unmatched. CDR3 residues: CASSLRGTGGLSYEQYF. As DNA, the CDR3 is TGTGCCAGCAGTTTGAGGGGGACAGGGGGCCTTTCGTACGAGCAGTACTTC.

This chain uses TRBV7-9 with TRBJ2-3; D gene uncertain. CDR3 size: 14 residues. The V end was cut by 7 bases, the J end by 2 bases, with 13 bases between. Germline assignment: CDR1 SEHNR and CDR2 FQNEAQ (reference sequence). In nucleotides, the CDR3 is TGTGCCAGCACCCGGTCGATGTACACAGATACGCAGTATTTT. This sequence encodes CASTRSMYTDTQYF.

This chain links TRBV27 with TRBJ2-1, with a possible D match to TRBD2 (6 bases). The CDR3 contains 16 residues. Germline V lookup: CDR1 MNHEY, CDR2 SMNVEV (reference sequence). V gave up 3 bases and J gave up 8 bases, with 20 bases separating them. CDR3 nucleotides: TGTGCCAGCAGTTTCCTATTCCTAAGGCGGGGAGATGAGCAGTTCTTC. Its protein is CASSFLFLRRGDEQFF.

This clonotype was seen at least ten times. The chain has TRBV29-1 and TRBJ2-5; TRBD2 agrees at 8 bases. The CDR3 is 12 amino acids. Germline assignment: CDR1 SQVTM and CDR2 ANQGSEA. The V and J ends lost 7 bases and 5 bases, in that order; junction bases with no gene match: 6. The CDR3 loop reads CSDQRGWETQYF. The CDR3 DNA reads as TGCAGCGATCAGCGGGGGTGGGAGACCCAGTACTTC.

This clonotype was seen a handful of times. V and J are TRBV20-1 and TRBJ1-5; D is unresolved. There are 12 residues in the CDR3. Looked up from germline, CDR1 is DFQATT and CDR2 is SNEGSKA (reference sequence). V lost 6 bases to trimming and J lost 4 bases, with 10 bases between them. The CDR3 DNA reads as TGCAGTGCCCTCCGAGGAAATCAGCCCCAGCATTTT. Translating it yields CSALRGNQPQHF.

This chain uses TRBV13 with TRBJ1-4; D unresolved. Trimming removed 4 bases at V and 7 bases at J, with 22 bases between. CDR3 length: 17 residues. CDR1 PRHDT and CDR2 FYEKMQ come from the germline V gene (reference sequence). CDR3 nucleotide sequence: TGTGCCAGCAGCTCTACGGGGTCGGCCCCCTACGGTGAAAAACTGTTTTTT. It codes for CASSSTGSAPYGEKLFF.

The CDR3, as DNA: TGTGCCAGCAGTCTCATCGGGGGAGAGGTGGGAGAGACCCAGTACTTC. It specifies CASSLIGGEVGETQYF. This chain connects TRBV28 to TRBJ2-5; maybe TRBD2 (6 bases). Trimming shortened V by 5 bases and J by 4 bases, and 20 bases separated the two germline ends. This CDR3 contains 16 residues. Germline CDR1 and CDR2: MDHEN and SYDVKM.

In this sample, this clonotype turned up a few times. V gene TRBV18 combines with J gene TRBJ2-7; D gene uncertain. CDR1 is KGHSH, CDR2 LQKENI, per germline. The CDR3 consists of 13 residues. Trimming removed 2 bases from V and 0 bases from J, with 5 bases in between. The CDR3 here is CASSPVFSYEQYF. In DNA form, the CDR3 reads TGTGCCAGCTCACCAGTGTTCTCCTACGAGCAGTACTTC.

The rearrangement links TRBV28 to TRBJ2-7; the match to TRBD1 covers 7 bases. J was trimmed by 4 bases and V by 5 bases; bases with no gene match: 11. This CDR3 has 15 residues. Germline V CDR1 and CDR2: MDHEN, SYDVKM. The DNA for the CDR3 is TGTGCCAGCAGTCGACGACAGGGTGGGGTTTACGAGCAGTACTTC. Protein product: CASSRRQGGVYEQYF. Using reference TRBV28 and TRBJ2-7 for the parts outside the CDR3, the full variable domain is DVKVTQSSRYLVKRTGEKVFLECVQDMDHENMFWYRQDPGLGLRLIYFSYDVKMKEKGDIPEGYSVSREKKERFSLILESASTNQTSMYLCASSRRQGGVYEQYFGPGTRLTVT.

This clonotype was counted only a few times. The chain links TRBV7-9 to TRBJ2-7; 7 nucleotides agree with TRBD1. This CDR3 contains 14 residues. V was pared by 5 bases and J by 3 bases, with 7 bases of the junction left unmatched. Germline V gene sequence: CDR1 SEHNR, CDR2 FQNEAQ (reference sequence). The CDR3 coding sequence is TGTGCCAGCAGCCCAGACAGGGATGACTACGAGCAGTACTTC. Its translation: CASSPDRDDYEQYF. The full variable domain, with the rest looked up from reference TRBV7-9 and TRBJ2-7, is DTGVSQNPRHKITKRGQNVTFRCDPISEHNRLYWYRQTLGQGPEFLTYFQNEAQLEKSRLLSDRFSAERPKGSFSTLEIQRTEQGDSAMYLCASSPDRDDYEQYFGPGTRLTVT.

The chain uses TRBV28 and TRBJ1-2, with D maybe TRBD1 (6 bases). The CDR3 is made up of 11 amino acids. Per germline, CDR1 MDHEN and CDR2 SYDVKM. The V end was cut by 5 bases, the J end by 5 bases, with 6 bases between. The CDR3 sequence: CASSGQYGYTF. CDR3 nucleotide sequence: TGTGCCAGCAGTGGACAGTATGGCTACACCTTC.

J is TRBJ2-1 and V is TRBV5-1; TRBD2 is a possible D gene (6 bases). V dropped 5 bases and J dropped 3 bases, with 12 bases sitting between them. Germline loops: CDR1 SGHRS, CDR2 YFSETQ. CDR3 length: 14 residues. Written as DNA, the CDR3 is TGCGCCAGCAGACTGACGGGACTCTACAATGAGCAGTTCTTC. This encodes CASRLTGLYNEQFF.

Concerning this clonotype: An end of the junction does not agree with germline; a read error may underlie this. The chain employs TRBV20-1 and TRBJ2-5, with a weak D call TRBD2 (6 bases). The length of the CDR3 is 11 residues. Looked up from germline, CDR1 is DFQATT and CDR2 is SNEGSKA (reference sequence). In DNA form, the CDR3 reads TGCAGTGCTCGCCCCCTAGCGACCGAGTACTTC. Residues: CSARPLATEYF.

This clonotype was counted many times. The chain employs TRBV5-6 and TRBJ2-7; TRBD2 might be the D (5 bases). V was clipped by 0 bases and J by 7 bases, with 14 bases between them. The germline V gene encodes CDR1 SGHDT and CDR2 YYEEEE. This CDR3 has 14 amino acids. The CDR3 loop is CASSLAGLAREQYF. The CDR3 nucleotides read TGTGCCAGCAGCTTGGCCGGTCTAGCACGGGAGCAGTACTTC.

The rearrangement joins TRBV20-1 to TRBJ1-5; TRBD1 is a possible D gene (5 bases). The CDR3 spans 12 residues. Looked up from germline, CDR1 is DFQATT and CDR2 is SNEGSKA (reference sequence). Trimming cost V 5 bases and J 6 bases, with 11 bases left between them. CDR3 region: CSALQGVQPQHF. CDR3 sequence (DNA): TGCAGTGCTTTGCAGGGAGTTCAGCCCCAGCATTTT.

The chain combines TRBV5-1 with TRBJ2-1; the match to TRBD2 covers 8 bases. Unmatched junction bases numbered 12, after V lost 4 bases and J lost 0 bases. Germline lookup yields CDR1 SGHRS and CDR2 YFSETQ. The CDR3 covers 18 residues. The chain's CDR3 is CASSPGGGGLGSYNEQFF. CDR3 nucleotide sequence: TGCGCCAGCAGCCCGGGCGGCGGGGGGTTGGGCTCCTACAATGAGCAGTTCTTC. The variable domain in full, with the rest retrieved from reference TRBV5-1 and TRBJ2-1, is KAGVTQTPRYLIKTRGQQVTLSCSPISGHRSVSWYQQTPGQGLQFLFEYFSETQRNKGNFPGRFSGRQFSNSRSEMNVSTLELGDSALYLCASSPGGGGLGSYNEQFFGPGTRLTVL.